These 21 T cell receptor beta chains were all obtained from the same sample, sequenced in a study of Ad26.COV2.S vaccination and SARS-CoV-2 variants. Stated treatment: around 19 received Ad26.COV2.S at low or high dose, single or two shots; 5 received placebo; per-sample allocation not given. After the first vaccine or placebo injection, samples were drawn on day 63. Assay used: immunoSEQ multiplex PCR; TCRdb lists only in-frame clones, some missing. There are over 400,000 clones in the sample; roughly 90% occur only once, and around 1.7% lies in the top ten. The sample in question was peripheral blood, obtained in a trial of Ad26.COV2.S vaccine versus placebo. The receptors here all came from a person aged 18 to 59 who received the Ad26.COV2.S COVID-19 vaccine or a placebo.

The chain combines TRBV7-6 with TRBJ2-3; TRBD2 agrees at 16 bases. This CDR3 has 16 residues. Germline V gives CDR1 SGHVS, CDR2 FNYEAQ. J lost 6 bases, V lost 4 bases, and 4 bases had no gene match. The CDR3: CASSSGLAGGPDTQYF. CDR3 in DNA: TGTGCCAGCAGCTCGGGACTAGCGGGGGGGCCGGATACGCAGTATTTT.

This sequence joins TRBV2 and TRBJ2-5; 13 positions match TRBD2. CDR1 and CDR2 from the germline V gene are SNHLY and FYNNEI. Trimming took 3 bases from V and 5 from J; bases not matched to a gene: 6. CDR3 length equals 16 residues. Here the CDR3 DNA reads TGTGCCAGCAGTGACCCCACTAGCGGGGGGGCCGAGACCCAGTACTTC. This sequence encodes CASSDPTSGGAETQYF.

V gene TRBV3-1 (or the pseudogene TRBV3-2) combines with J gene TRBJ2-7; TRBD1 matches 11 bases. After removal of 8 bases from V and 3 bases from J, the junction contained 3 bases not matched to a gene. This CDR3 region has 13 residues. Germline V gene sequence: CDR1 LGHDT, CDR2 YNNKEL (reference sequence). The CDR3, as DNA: TGTGCCAGCGCCGGGACAGGGGGCTACGAGCAGTACTTC. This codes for CASAGTGGYEQYF.

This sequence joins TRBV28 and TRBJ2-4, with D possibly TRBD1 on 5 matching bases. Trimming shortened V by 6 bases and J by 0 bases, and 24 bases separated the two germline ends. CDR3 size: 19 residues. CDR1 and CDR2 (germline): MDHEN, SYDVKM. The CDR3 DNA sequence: TGTGCCAGCAGAATGCAGGGATGGATACTGAAACTAGCCAAAAACATTCAGTACTTC. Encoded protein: CASRMQGWILKLAKNIQYF.

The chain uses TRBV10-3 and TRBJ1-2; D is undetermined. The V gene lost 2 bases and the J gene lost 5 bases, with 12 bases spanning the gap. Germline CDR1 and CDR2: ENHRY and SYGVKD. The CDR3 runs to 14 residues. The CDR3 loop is CAISEQLPVYGYTF. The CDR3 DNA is TGTGCCATCAGTGAGCAGTTGCCAGTTTATGGCTACACCTTC.

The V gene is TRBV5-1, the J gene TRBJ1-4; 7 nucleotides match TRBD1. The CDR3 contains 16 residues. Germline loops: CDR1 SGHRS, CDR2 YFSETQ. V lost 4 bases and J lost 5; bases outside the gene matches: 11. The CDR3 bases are TGCGCCAGCAGCCTGGGAGACAGGGACCAGAATGAAAAACTGTTTTTT. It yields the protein CASSLGDRDQNEKLFF. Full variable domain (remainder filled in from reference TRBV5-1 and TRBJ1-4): KAGVTQTPRYLIKTRGQQVTLSCSPISGHRSVSWYQQTPGQGLQFLFEYFSETQRNKGNFPGRFSGRQFSNSRSEMNVSTLELGDSALYLCASSLGDRDQNEKLFFGSGTQLSVL.

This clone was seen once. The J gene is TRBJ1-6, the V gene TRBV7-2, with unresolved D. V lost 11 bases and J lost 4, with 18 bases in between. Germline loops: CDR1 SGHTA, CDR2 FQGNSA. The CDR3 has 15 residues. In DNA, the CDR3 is TGTGCCGTCGGAAGTGGTGGGCTATATAATTCACCCCTCCACTTT. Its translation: CAVGSGGLYNSPLHF.

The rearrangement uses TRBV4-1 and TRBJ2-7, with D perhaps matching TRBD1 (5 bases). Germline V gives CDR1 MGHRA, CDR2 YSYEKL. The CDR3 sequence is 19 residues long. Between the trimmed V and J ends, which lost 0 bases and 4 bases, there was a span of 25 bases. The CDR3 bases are TGCGCCAGCAGCCAAGATCCCCTTTCTCCGCTAGGCAGGGATTACGAGCAGTACTTC. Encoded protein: CASSQDPLSPLGRDYEQYF.

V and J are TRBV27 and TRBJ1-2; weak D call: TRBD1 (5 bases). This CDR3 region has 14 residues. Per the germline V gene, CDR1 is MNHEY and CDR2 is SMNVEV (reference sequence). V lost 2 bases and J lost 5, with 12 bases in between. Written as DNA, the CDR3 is TGTGCCAGCAGTTTAGGACACGGGGGTTATGGCTACACCTTC. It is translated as CASSLGHGGYGYTF.

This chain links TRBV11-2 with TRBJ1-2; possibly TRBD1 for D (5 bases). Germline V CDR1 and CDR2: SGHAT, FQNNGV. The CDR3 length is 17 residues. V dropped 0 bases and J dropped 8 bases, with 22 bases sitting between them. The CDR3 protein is CASSLEGFLEGRWGYTF. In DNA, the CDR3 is TGTGCCAGCAGCTTAGAAGGGTTCTTGGAGGGGCGGTGGGGCTACACCTTC.

The CDR3 DNA reads TGCGCCAGCAGCCCCCTGGCGGGGGGTCCCGGGGAGCTGTTTTTT. Translating it yields CASSPLAGGPGELFF. The V and J genes are TRBV4-3 and TRBJ2-2, with 8 bases identical to TRBD2. Trimming took 4 bases from V and 6 from J; bases not matched to a gene: 7. Germline V gene data show CDR1 as LGHNA and CDR2 as YSLEER. The CDR3 runs 15 residues.

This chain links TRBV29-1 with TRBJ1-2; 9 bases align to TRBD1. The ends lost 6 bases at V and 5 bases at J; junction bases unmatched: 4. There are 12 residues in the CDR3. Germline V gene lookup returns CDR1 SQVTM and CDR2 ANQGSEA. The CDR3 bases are TGCAGCGTACCCGGGACAGGGTATGGCTACACCTTC. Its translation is CSVPGTGYGYTF.

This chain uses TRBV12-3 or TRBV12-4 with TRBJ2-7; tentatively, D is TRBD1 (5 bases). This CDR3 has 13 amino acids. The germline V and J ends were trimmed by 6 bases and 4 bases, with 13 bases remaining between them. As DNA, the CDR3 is TGTGCCAGCAGCCAACCCAGGGATTACGAGCAGTACTTC. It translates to CASSQPRDYEQYF.

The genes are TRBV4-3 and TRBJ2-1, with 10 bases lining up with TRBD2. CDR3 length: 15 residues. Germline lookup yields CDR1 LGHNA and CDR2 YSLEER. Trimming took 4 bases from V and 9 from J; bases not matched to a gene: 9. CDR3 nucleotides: TGCGCCAGCAGCCCCAGGGGAGCGGGGGGGCTTGAGCAGTTCTTC. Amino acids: CASSPRGAGGLEQFF.

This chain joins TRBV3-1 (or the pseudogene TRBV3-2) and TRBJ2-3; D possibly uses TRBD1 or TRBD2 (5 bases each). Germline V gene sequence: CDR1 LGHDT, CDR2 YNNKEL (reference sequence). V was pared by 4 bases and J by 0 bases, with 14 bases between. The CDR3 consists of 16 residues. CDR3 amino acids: CASSPGPCASTDTQYF. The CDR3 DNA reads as TGTGCCAGCAGCCCGGGGCCGTGTGCTAGCACAGATACGCAGTATTTT.

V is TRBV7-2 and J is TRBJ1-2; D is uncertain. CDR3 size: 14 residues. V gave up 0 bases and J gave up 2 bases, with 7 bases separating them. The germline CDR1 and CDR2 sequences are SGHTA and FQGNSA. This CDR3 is CASSLAAQNYGYTF. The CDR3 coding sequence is TGTGCCAGCAGCTTAGCGGCCCAAAACTATGGCTACACCTTC.

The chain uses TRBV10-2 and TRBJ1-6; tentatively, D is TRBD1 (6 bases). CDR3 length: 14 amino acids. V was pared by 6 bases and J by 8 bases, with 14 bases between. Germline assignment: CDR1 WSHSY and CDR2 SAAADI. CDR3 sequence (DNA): TGCGCCAGCAGAGGGGGGGCAGGGTATTCACCCCTCCACTTT. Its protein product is CASRGGAGYSPLHF.

CDR3 coding DNA: TGTGCCATCAGTGGGCATAGCGGGGGGCCTGGCACAGATACGCAGTATTTT. It yields the protein CAISGHSGGPGTDTQYF. V is TRBV10-3 and J is TRBJ2-3, with TRBD2 matching over 10 bases. The CDR3 consists of 17 residues. Germline V gene lookup returns CDR1 ENHRY and CDR2 SYGVKD. Trimming at V came to 4 bases and at J to 1 base, leaving 8 bases not matched to a gene.

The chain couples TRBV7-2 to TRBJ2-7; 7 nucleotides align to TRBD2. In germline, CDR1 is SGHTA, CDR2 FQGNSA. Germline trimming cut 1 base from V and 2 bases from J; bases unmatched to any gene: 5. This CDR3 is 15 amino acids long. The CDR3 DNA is TGTGCCAGCAGCTTAGGGCGGGGGTCTACCTACGAGCAGTACTTC. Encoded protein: CASSLGRGSTYEQYF. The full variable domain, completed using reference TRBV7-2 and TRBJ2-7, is GAGVSQSPSNKVTEKGKDVELRCDPISGHTALYWYRQSLGQGLEFLIYFQGNSAPDKSGLPSDRFSAERTGGSVSTLTIQRTQQEDSAVYLCASSLGRGSTYEQYFGPGTRLTVT.

CDR3 nucleotides: TGTGCCAGTAGTGCCGCCGGGACAGGGTACATGAACACTGAAGCTTTCTTT. Residues: CASSAAGTGYMNTEAFF. The V call is TRBV19, the J call TRBJ1-1, with 9 nucleotides matching TRBD1. V lost 5 bases to trimming and J lost 0 bases; unmatched junction nucleotides: 10. The CDR3 sequence is 17 residues long. Germline V CDR1 and CDR2: LNHDA, SQIVND (reference sequence).

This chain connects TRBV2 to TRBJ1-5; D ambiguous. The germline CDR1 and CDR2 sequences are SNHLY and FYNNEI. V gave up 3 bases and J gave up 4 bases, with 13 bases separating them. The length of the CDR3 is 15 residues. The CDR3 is CASSDGGSPNQPQHF. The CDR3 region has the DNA TGTGCCAGCAGTGATGGTGGCAGCCCAAATCAGCCCCAGCATTTT.